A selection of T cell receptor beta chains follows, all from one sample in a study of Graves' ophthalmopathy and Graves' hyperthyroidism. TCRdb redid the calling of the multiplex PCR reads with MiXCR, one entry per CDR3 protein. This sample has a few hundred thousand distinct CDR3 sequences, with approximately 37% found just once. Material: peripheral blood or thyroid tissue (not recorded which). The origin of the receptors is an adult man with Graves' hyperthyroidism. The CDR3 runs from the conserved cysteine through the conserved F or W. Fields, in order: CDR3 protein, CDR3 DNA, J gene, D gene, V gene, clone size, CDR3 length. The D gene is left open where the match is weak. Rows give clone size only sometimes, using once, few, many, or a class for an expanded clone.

CDR3 protein: CASRGSGTDQETQYF; CDR3 DNA: TGTGCCAGCAGAGGAAGTGGGACAGACCAAGAGACCCAGTACTTC; J gene: TRBJ2-5; D gene: TRBD1; V gene: TRBV2; clone size: many; CDR3 length: 15
CDR3 protein: CSARGSGDRNTEAFF; CDR3 DNA: TGCAGTGCGCGGGGTAGCGGGGACAGGAACACTGAAGCTTTCTTT; J gene: TRBJ1-1; D gene: TRBD1; V gene: TRBV20-1; clone size: NA; CDR3 length: 15
CDR3 protein: CASLPGQGNEKLFF; CDR3 DNA: TGTGCCAGTTTGCCGGGACAGGGGAATGAAAAACTGTTTTTT; J gene: TRBJ1-4; D gene: TRBD1; V gene: TRBV2; clone size: NA; CDR3 length: 14
CDR3 protein: CASSVIEMNTEAFF; CDR3 DNA: TGTGCCAGCAGTGTTATAGAGATGAACACTGAAGCTTTCTTT; J gene: TRBJ1-1; D gene: NA; V gene: TRBV6-6; clone size: NA; CDR3 length: 14
CDR3 protein: CASSQEGGREKLFF; CDR3 DNA: TGCGCCAGCAGCCAAGAGGGGGGCCGTGAAAAACTGTTTTTT; J gene: TRBJ1-4; D gene: NA; V gene: TRBV4-1; clone size: many; CDR3 length: 14
CDR3 protein: CASSLLAGAFTDTQYF; CDR3 DNA: TGTGCCAGCAGCTTACTAGCGGGGGCCTTCACAGATACGCAGTATTTT; J gene: TRBJ2-3; D gene: TRBD2; V gene: TRBV7-9; clone size: NA; CDR3 length: 16
CDR3 protein: CASSWVSGETQYF; CDR3 DNA: TGCGCCAGCAGCTGGGTCTCAGGGGAGACCCAGTACTTC; J gene: TRBJ2-5; D gene: NA; V gene: TRBV5-1; clone size: many; CDR3 length: 13
CDR3 protein: CASSLWAEVNTEAFF; CDR3 DNA: TGTGCCAGCAGTTTGTGGGCGGAGGTGAACACTGAAGCTTTCTTT; J gene: TRBJ1-1; D gene: NA; V gene: TRBV12-3/TRBV12-4; clone size: NA; CDR3 length: 15
CDR3 protein: CASTRVDNTEAFF; CDR3 DNA: TGTGCCAGCACGAGGGTTGACAACACTGAAGCTTTCTTT; J gene: TRBJ1-1; D gene: NA; V gene: TRBV11-2; clone size: few; CDR3 length: 13
CDR3 protein: CGAPVGLRGRTDTQYF; CDR3 DNA: TGCGGTGCTCCGGTGGGGTTGCGGGGGCGCACAGATACGCAGTATTTT; J gene: TRBJ2-3; D gene: NA; V gene: TRBV20-1; clone size: NA; CDR3 length: 16
CDR3 protein: CASSLNTGGANTIYF; CDR3 DNA: TGTGCCAGCAGTTTAAATACAGGGGGCGCGAACACCATATATTTT; J gene: TRBJ1-3; D gene: TRBD1; V gene: TRBV12-3/TRBV12-4; clone size: few; CDR3 length: 15
CDR3 protein: CASSIEGGGQPQHF; CDR3 DNA: TGTGCCAGCAGTATAGAAGGGGGCGGGCAGCCCCAGCATTTT; J gene: TRBJ1-5; D gene: TRBD1; V gene: TRBV2; clone size: NA; CDR3 length: 14
CDR3 protein: CAISATEPGRGYGYTF; CDR3 DNA: TGTGCCATCAGTGCGACTGAACCGGGGCGCGGCTATGGCTACACCTTC; J gene: TRBJ1-2; D gene: NA; V gene: TRBV10-3; clone size: NA; CDR3 length: 16
CDR3 protein: CASSVGAGGYTGELFF; CDR3 DNA: TGTGCCAGCAGCGTAGGAGCGGGGGGCTACACCGGGGAGCTGTTTTTT; J gene: TRBJ2-2; D gene: TRBD2; V gene: TRBV9; clone size: many; CDR3 length: 16
CDR3 protein: CATSQGGPSGEQFF; CDR3 DNA: TGTGCCACCAGCCAGGGGGGCCCCTCAGGTGAGCAGTTCTTC; J gene: TRBJ2-1; D gene: NA; V gene: TRBV12-3/TRBV12-4; clone size: few; CDR3 length: 14
CDR3 protein: CASSLARLERYGYTF; CDR3 DNA: TGCGCCAGCAGCTTGGCCAGACTGGAGCGCTATGGCTACACCTTC; J gene: TRBJ1-2; D gene: NA; V gene: TRBV5-1; clone size: many; CDR3 length: 15
CDR3 protein: CAISGAGGRYEQYF; CDR3 DNA: TGTGCCATCAGTGGGGCAGGGGGTAGGTACGAGCAGTACTTC; J gene: TRBJ2-7; D gene: TRBD1; V gene: TRBV10-3; clone size: many; CDR3 length: 14
CDR3 protein: CSASTGIGNTIYF; CDR3 DNA: TGCAGTGCTAGTACAGGGATAGGAAACACCATATATTTT; J gene: TRBJ1-3; D gene: NA; V gene: TRBV20-1; clone size: few; CDR3 length: 13
CDR3 protein: CASSYRGPQYF; CDR3 DNA: TGTGCCAGCAGTTACAGGGGGCCGCAGTACTTC; J gene: TRBJ2-5; D gene: TRBD1; V gene: TRBV2; clone size: few; CDR3 length: 11
CDR3 protein: CSARGLAGGEYF; CDR3 DNA: TGCAGTGCTAGAGGGCTAGCGGGAGGGGAGTACTTC; J gene: TRBJ2-7; D gene: TRBD2; V gene: TRBV20-1; clone size: NA; CDR3 length: 12
CDR3 protein: CASKSGTNYGYTF; CDR3 DNA: TGTGCCAGCAAAAGTGGCACTAACTATGGCTACACCTTC; J gene: TRBJ1-2; D gene: NA; V gene: TRBV7-9; clone size: few; CDR3 length: 13
CDR3 protein: CASSLFSGNPWYQETQYF; CDR3 DNA: TGTGCCAGCAGTTTGTTTAGCGGGAACCCTTGGTACCAAGAGACCCAGTACTTC; J gene: TRBJ2-5; D gene: TRBD2; V gene: TRBV12-3/TRBV12-4; clone size: few; CDR3 length: 18
CDR3 protein: CASSSPQQGLNTETFF; CDR3 DNA: TGTGCCAGCAGCTCCCCTCAACAGGGGTTGAACACTGAAACTTTCTTT; J gene: TRBJ1-1; D gene: TRBD1; V gene: TRBV7-9; clone size: NA; CDR3 length: 16
CDR3 protein: CASSPVGAGELFF; CDR3 DNA: TGTGCTAGCAGCCCCGTGGGGGCCGGGGAGCTGTTTTTT; J gene: TRBJ2-2; D gene: NA; V gene: TRBV7-7; clone size: NA; CDR3 length: 13
CDR3 protein: CAISEGTGGSYGYTF; CDR3 DNA: TGTGCCATCAGTGAGGGAACAGGGGGAAGCTATGGCTACACCTTC; J gene: TRBJ1-2; D gene: TRBD1; V gene: TRBV10-3; clone size: many; CDR3 length: 15
CDR3 protein: CASSTRTDTQYF; CDR3 DNA: TGTGCCAGCAGTACCCGGACAGATACGCAGTATTTT; J gene: TRBJ2-3; D gene: NA; V gene: TRBV7-9; clone size: few; CDR3 length: 12
CDR3 protein: CASSPPLQETQYF; CDR3 DNA: TGTGCCAGCAGTCCGCCCCTCCAAGAGACCCAGTACTTC; J gene: TRBJ2-5; D gene: NA; V gene: TRBV27; clone size: few; CDR3 length: 13
CDR3 protein: CARRRFSGANVLTF; CDR3 DNA: TGTGCCAGACGACGGTTCTCTGGGGCCAACGTCCTGACTTTC; J gene: TRBJ2-6; D gene: NA; V gene: TRBV2; clone size: many; CDR3 length: 14
CDR3 protein: CASSSGLDTGEQHF; CDR3 DNA: TGTGCCAGCAGCTCCGGTTTGGACACCGGGGAGCAGCACTTC; J gene: TRBJ2-7; D gene: NA; V gene: TRBV7-2; clone size: NA; CDR3 length: 14